Listed here is a single TCR beta chain. What it binds is not known. With 3 bases clipped from V and 4 bases from J, the junction kept 8 bases outside the gene matches. The germline gives CDR1 KGHDR, CDR2 SFDVKD. The CDR3 covers 16 residues. This sample's RNA came from whole unsorted tissue. The entry originates in a study of tumor and adjacent non-tumor tissue in lung cancer. Overall study: The cohort had around twelve adenocarcinoma, a couple of squamous cell and 1 small cell patients. Each sample yielded around 4 million productive TCRbeta reads on average. Study findings and constraints: Tumor tissue had significantly higher TCR diversity than normal lung. Top 100 clones took a larger repertoire share in normal lung.

TCRbeta libraries were built with three rounds of nested PCR, modified from ARM-PCR. TCRdb used MiXCR to reprocess the multiplex PCR reads, holding one entry per CDR3 protein. In the table there are over 110,000 distinct CDR3 sequences, about 71% of which are singletons. Material for sequencing was lung tumor tissue. The chain links TRBV24-1 to TRBJ2-1; 7 positions agree with TRBD2. This clonotype originated in a man aged 60 to 75 with small cell lung cancer. CDR3 nucleotides: TGTGCCACCAGTGATCCTAGCGGAGCTATGTACAATGAGCAGTTCTTC. This codes for CATSDPSGAMYNEQFF.